Sequencing of this T cell receptor beta chain was carried out in a study of beta chain features in type 1 diabetes (dated by TCRdb to 2016 to 2019). Looking at the study overall: Mean age, gender distribution, total cell number and subset yield were not different between patients and healthy donors. Across all samples, approximately 98,000,000 sorted cells were examined, and cell number per subset correlated strongly with RNA yield. In the study, recently diagnosed type 1 diabetes patients and matched healthy donors were compared on the TCRB repertoires of their sorted circulating CD4+ T cell subsets. Whereas all 30 or so donors provided naive and central memory subsets, regulatory and stem cell-like memory subsets were isolated from just 8 patients and roughly eight healthy donors. Results the study describes overall, beyond this receptor: In all four CD4+ subsets, TCRB CDR3 length was moderately but significantly shorter in type 1 diabetes patients. Because cDNA rather than genomic DNA was sequenced, highly expressing activated cells could have been over-represented, although no difference in activation and CD3 levels was found between groups. Fewer insertions and more nucleotide deletions at VDJ recombination sites were observed in patients with type 1 diabetes, implying thymic rearrangement abnormalities. Because small numbers of individuals were included in the HLA sub-analyses, any influence of HLA type on TCRB rearrangement was left unresolved. Shorter templates might have been favored by PCR, but patient and control samples were amplified and corrected together, so both groups would have been affected equally by any skew. The naive, central memory and regulatory TCRB repertoires appeared to resemble one another more closely among patients than among healthy donors.

This clone was found a few times. The target of this receptor is not known. No much larger clone is present one base from it, and per-base qualities are unavailable. The entire amount of isolated RNA was reverse transcribed using the High Capacity cDNA Reverse Transcription Kit, so the sequenced TCRB transcripts were expressed ones. Deep immunoSEQ sequencing was performed on naive, central memory and regulatory T cell samples, with an average of roughly 3.6 million total reads per sample. After sorted cells were lysed in RLT buffer, RNA was extracted with DNase-treated RNeasy Micro or Mini kits, with the choice depending on cell number. Each cell subset was processed on its own to prevent cross-contamination, while patient and healthy donor samples were processed together. TCRB sequences were amplified from cDNA with the immunoSEQ multiplex PCR, producing 87-bp fragments spanning the CDR3 region. Sequencing of the amplicons was done on the Illumina HiSeq platform. On the authors' methods: PCR bias was computationally corrected using synthetic template baselines, reads within Hamming distance 2 were collapsed, and singletons that could not be merged were discarded. By aligning reads against IMGT, V, D and J genes, CDR3 length, and insertions or deletions at six rearrangement sites were assigned. Clonotype counts were normalized to sorted cell number within each subset before computing true diversity and Gini coefficients with the tcR R package. Repertoire sharing was quantified using the overlap coefficient calculated on TCRB nucleotide sequences. Out-of-frame TCRB sequences from naive cells were analyzed as a proxy for the pre-selection repertoire. TCRdb carries this immuneACCESS record with in-frame sequences only. Its versions omit some clonotypes, under half of them owing to an unresolved V gene in the studies checked, with the rest unexplained. The V and J calls and clone size were taken over from that table, and D and trimming were inferred from the DNA. In all, the sample holds about 230,000 clones, and over 8.5% of those were seen once. The ten largest clones take up about 0.03% of the sample.

V and J are trimmed by 3 bases and 5 bases, and the gene matches miss 8 bases of the junction. From a lookup of the germline V gene, CDR1 and CDR2 are SGHAT and FQNNGV. From cysteine to phenylalanine, the CDR3 is 15 amino acids long. Only the CDR3 portion is preserved as DNA: 45 bases, with reading frame beginning at the first base. From each donor, a single peripheral blood sample of about 120 mL on average was drawn into heparinised tubes. A BD FACSAria II was used to sort naive, central memory, regulatory and stem cell-like memory CD4+ T cells with a panel that included CD45RO, CCR7, CD25, CD127, CD95 and CD27. A purity above 98% was achieved for all sorted populations. Right away, PBMCs were isolated by Lymphoprep density gradient centrifugation and were stained directly, with no culture step. To minimize batch effects, samples were stained and sorted in pairs, one healthy donor with one patient per experiment.

The chain is encoded by TRBV11-2 joined to TRBJ2-3, and 7 junctional nucleotides match TRBD1. The sample was naive CD4+ T cells from blood. The meaning of the sample's cell subset or site label: true naive CD4+ T cells. The TCR was taken from a woman between 18 and 29 years old in good health. Here the CDR3 is given as CASSLVGQVGDTQYF. In nucleotides, the sequence is TGTGCCAGCAGCTTGGTCGGACAGGTGGGAGATACGCAGTATTTT.